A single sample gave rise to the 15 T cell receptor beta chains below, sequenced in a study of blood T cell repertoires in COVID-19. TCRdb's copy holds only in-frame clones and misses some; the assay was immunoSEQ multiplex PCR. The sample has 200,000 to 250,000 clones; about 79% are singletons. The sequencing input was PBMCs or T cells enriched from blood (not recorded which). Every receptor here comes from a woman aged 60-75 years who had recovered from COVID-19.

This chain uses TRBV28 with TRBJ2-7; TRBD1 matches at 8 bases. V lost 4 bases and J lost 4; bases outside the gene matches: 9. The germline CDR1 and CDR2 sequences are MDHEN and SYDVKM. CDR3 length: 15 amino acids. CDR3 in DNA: TGTGCCAGCAGTTCAGGGGGCTCGCAACGTTACGAGCAGTACTTC. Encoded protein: CASSSGGSQRYEQYF.

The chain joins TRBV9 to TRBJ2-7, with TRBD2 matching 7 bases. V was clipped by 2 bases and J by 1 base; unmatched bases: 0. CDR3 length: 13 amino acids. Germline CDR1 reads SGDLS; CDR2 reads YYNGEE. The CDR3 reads CASSVGGSYEQYF. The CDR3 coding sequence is TGTGCCAGCAGCGTCGGGGGGTCCTACGAGCAGTACTTC.

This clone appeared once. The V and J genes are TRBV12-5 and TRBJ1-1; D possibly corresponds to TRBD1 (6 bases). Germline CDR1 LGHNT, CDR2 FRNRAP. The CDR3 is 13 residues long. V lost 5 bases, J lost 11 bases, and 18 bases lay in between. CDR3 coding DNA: TGTGCTAGTGGTCCCGAGACAGGAGGAACGGCTTTCTTT. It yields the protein CASGPETGGTAFF.

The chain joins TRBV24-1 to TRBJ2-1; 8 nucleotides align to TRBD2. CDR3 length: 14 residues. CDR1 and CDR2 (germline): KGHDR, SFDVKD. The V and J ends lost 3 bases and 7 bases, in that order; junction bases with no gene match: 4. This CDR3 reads CATSDPGGSNEQFF. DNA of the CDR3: TGTGCCACCAGTGATCCGGGGGGGAGTAATGAGCAGTTCTTC.

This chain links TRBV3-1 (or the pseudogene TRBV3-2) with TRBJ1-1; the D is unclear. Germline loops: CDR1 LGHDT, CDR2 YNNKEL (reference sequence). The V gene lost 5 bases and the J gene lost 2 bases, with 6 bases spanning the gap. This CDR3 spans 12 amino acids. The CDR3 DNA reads TGTGCCAGCAGCTCCTCCAACACTGAAGCTTTCTTT. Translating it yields CASSSSNTEAFF.

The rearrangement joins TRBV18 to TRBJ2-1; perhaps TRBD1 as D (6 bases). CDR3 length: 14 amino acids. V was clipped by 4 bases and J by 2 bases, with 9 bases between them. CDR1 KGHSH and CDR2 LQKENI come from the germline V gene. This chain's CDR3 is CASSQDRTYNEQFF. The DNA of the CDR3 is TGTGCCAGCTCACAGGACAGAACCTACAATGAGCAGTTCTTC.

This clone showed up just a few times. The CDR3 sequence is CASSLKGQDYYEQYF. The CDR3, as DNA: TGTGCCAGCAGTTTGAAGGGACAGGACTACTACGAGCAGTACTTC. The genes are TRBV27 and TRBJ2-7; 8 bases match TRBD1. Unmatched junction bases numbered 7, after V lost 3 bases and J lost 3 bases. The CDR3 extends over 15 amino acids. Germline V gene sequence: CDR1 MNHEY, CDR2 SMNVEV (reference sequence).

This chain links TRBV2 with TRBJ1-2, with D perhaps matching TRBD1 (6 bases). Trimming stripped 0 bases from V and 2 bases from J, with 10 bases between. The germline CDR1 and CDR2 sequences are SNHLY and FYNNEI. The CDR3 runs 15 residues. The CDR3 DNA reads TGTGCCAGCAGTGAAGCCCATACAGGGAACTATGGCTACACCTTC. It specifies CASSEAHTGNYGYTF. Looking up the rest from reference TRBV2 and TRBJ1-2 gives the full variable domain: EPEVTQTPSHQVTQMGQEVILRCVPISNHLYFYWYRQILGQKVEFLVSFYNNEISEKSEIFDDQFSVERPDGSNFTLKIRSTKLEDSAMYFCASSEAHTGNYGYTFGSGTRLTVV.

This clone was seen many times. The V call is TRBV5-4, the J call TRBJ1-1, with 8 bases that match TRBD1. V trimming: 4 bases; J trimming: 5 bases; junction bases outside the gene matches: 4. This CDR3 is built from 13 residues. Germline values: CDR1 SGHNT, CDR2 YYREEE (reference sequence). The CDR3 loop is CASSTWTGTEAFF. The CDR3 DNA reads TGTGCCAGCAGCACATGGACAGGGACTGAAGCTTTCTTT.

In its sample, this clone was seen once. The CDR3 here is CASRWTGGWTEAFF. CDR3 in DNA: TGTGCCAGCAGGTGGACAGGGGGGTGGACTGAAGCTTTCTTT. This chain uses TRBV2 with TRBJ1-1, with 10 bases fitting TRBD1. V dropped 6 bases and J dropped 5; count of bases not matched to a gene: 6. The CDR3 spans 14 residues. Germline CDR1 reads SNHLY; CDR2 reads FYNNEI.

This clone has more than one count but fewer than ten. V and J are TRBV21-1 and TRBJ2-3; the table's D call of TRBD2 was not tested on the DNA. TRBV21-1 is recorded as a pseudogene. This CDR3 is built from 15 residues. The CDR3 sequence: CASSKAGLREDTQYF. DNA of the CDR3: TGTGCCAGCAGCAAAGCGGGCTTGAGGGAAGATACGCAGTATTTT.

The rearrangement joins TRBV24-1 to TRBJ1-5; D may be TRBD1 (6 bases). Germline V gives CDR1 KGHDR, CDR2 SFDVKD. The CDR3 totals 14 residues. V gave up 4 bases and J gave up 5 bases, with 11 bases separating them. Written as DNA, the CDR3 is TGTGCCACCAGTGACGGGGGGGCTGATCAGCCCCAGCATTTT. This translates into CATSDGGADQPQHF.

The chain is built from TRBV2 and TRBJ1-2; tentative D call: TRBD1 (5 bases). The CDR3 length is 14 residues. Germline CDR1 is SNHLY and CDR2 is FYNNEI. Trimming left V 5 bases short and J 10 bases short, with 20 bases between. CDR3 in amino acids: CASSLLGGNLLYTF. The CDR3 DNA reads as TGTGCCAGCAGTCTCCTCGGGGGGAATCTCCTCTACACCTTC.

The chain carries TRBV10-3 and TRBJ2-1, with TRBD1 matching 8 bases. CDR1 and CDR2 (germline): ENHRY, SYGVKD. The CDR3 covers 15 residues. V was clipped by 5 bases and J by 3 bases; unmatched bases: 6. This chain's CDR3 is CAISLRTGSYNEQFF. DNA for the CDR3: TGTGCCATCAGTTTACGGACAGGGAGCTACAATGAGCAGTTCTTC.

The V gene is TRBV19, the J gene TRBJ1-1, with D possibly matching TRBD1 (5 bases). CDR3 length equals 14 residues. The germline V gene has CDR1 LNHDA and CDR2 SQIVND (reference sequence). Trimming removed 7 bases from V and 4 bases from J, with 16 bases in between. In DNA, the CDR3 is TGTGCCAGTAACCCCCGACAGCTGAGCACTGAAGCTTTCTTT. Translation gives CASNPRQLSTEAFF.